One sample yielded the 14 T cell receptor beta chains listed below, sequenced in a study of blood T cell repertoires in COVID-19. Measured with immunoSEQ multiplex PCR; TCRdb has only the in-frame clones, and not every one. The sample holds 90,000 to 110,000 clones; 65% to 90% are singletons and the top ten take about 3.9%. Sequences were obtained from peripheral blood. These receptors all stem from a man in his fifties or sixties with acute or convalescent COVID-19.

The J gene is TRBJ1-3, the V gene TRBV5-6; weak D call: TRBD1 (5 bases). V dropped 4 bases and J dropped 8 bases, with 19 bases sitting between them. This CDR3 is 15 amino acids long. Germline CDR1 reads SGHDT; CDR2 reads YYEEEE. Written as DNA, the CDR3 is TGTGCCAGCAGCGGAATGTGGGACTCCGGAGACACCATATATTTT. It is translated as CASSGMWDSGDTIYF.

This chain connects TRBV6-6 to TRBJ1-2; no definite D call. Germline V gene sequence: CDR1 MNHNY, CDR2 SVGAGI (reference sequence). The CDR3 runs to 14 residues. V lost 2 bases and J 3 bases, leaving 10 bases between the germline ends. The CDR3 DNA reads TGTGCCAGCAGTTACGGCGACACCGACTATGGCTACACCTTC. Protein: CASSYGDTDYGYTF.

This chain connects TRBV2 to TRBJ1-2; TRBD1 might be the D (5 bases). The CDR3 runs 15 residues. Trimming removed 6 bases at V and 8 bases at J, with 22 bases between. Germline V lookup: CDR1 SNHLY, CDR2 FYNNEI. CDR3 in DNA: TGTGCCAGCAGCGAATCTGTCCGGGACTGGGACGGCTACACCTTC. Translation: CASSESVRDWDGYTF.

The chain is built from TRBV12-3 or TRBV12-4 and TRBJ2-2, with D possibly TRBD1 on 5 matching bases. This CDR3 region has 13 residues. V lost 6 bases and J 2 bases, leaving 7 bases between the germline ends. The CDR3 sequence is CASRDSNTGELFF. DNA for the CDR3: TGTGCCAGCAGAGACAGCAACACCGGGGAGCTGTTTTTT.

The rearrangement uses TRBV5-4 and TRBJ2-5, with 10 nucleotides matching TRBD1. The CDR3 contains 15 residues. Germline CDR1 is SGHNT and CDR2 is YYREEE (reference sequence). J lost 4 bases, V lost 4 bases, and 7 bases had no gene match. The chain's CDR3 is CASSRQGTGVETQYF. In nucleotides, the CDR3 is TGTGCCAGCAGCCGACAGGGGACAGGGGTAGAGACCCAGTACTTC.

CDR3 loop: CASSLDTGGYTEAFF. CDR3 nucleotides: TGTGCCAGCAGCTTAGATACAGGGGGCTACACTGAAGCTTTCTTT. The chain is built from TRBV11-2 and TRBJ1-1; 9 bases align to TRBD1. The germline V gene has CDR1 SGHAT and CDR2 FQNNGV. The V and J ends lost 0 bases and 3 bases, in that order; junction bases with no gene match: 2. The CDR3 has 15 residues.

CDR3 DNA: TGTGCCAGCAGCTTACGGTCGTACGGAGGAAGTGGTGGCTACACCTTC. Amino acids: CASSLRSYGGSGGYTF. This sequence joins TRBV7-6 and TRBJ1-2, with no clear D. The CDR3 runs to 16 residues. V gave up 2 bases and J gave up 7 bases, with 20 bases separating them. In germline, CDR1 is SGHVS, CDR2 FNYEAQ.

This clone occurred a few times. The V and J genes are TRBV5-6 and TRBJ1-5, with TRBD1 identical over 8 bases. Per the germline V gene, CDR1 is SGHDT and CDR2 is YYEEEE. J lost 6 bases, V lost 0 bases, and 5 bases had no gene match. The CDR3 has 15 amino acids. The CDR3 reads CASSLAGQGGQPQHF. The CDR3 DNA is TGTGCCAGCAGCTTGGCCGGACAGGGAGGTCAGCCCCAGCATTTT.

The chain recombines TRBV6-5 with TRBJ1-4; D is unresolved. Trimming took off 11 bases at V and 0 bases at J, with 16 bases between the two ends. The germline V gene has CDR1 MNHEY and CDR2 SVGAGI. The CDR3 extends over 15 amino acids. The CDR3 reads CASHPLTATNEKLFF. The CDR3 DNA sequence: TGTGCCTCCCACCCCCTAACAGCAACTAATGAAAAACTGTTTTTT.

V is TRBV7-9 and J is TRBJ2-7, with 7 bases lining up with TRBD1. V dropped 5 bases and J dropped 0; count of bases not matched to a gene: 10. Per germline, CDR1 SEHNR and CDR2 FQNEAQ (reference sequence). The CDR3 spans 16 residues. CDR3 in DNA: TGTGCCAGCAGCGCCCAACCGGGACAGCTCTCCTACGAGCAGTACTTC. It encodes CASSAQPGQLSYEQYF.

The chain recombines TRBV19 with TRBJ2-2; D is possibly TRBD1 (6 bases). Germline CDR1 is LNHDA and CDR2 is SQIVND (reference sequence). The V and J ends lost 5 bases and 3 bases respectively, with 10 bases between them. The CDR3 runs 14 residues. Here the CDR3 reads CASSGTGYTGELFF. The CDR3 nucleotides read TGTGCCAGTAGTGGTACAGGGTACACCGGGGAGCTGTTTTTT.

This sequence joins TRBV6-5 and TRBJ2-4; D is possibly TRBD1 (5 bases). The CDR3 sequence is 14 residues long. Looked up from germline, CDR1 is MNHEY and CDR2 is SVGAGI. Deletions cut 10 bases from V and 5 bases from J, with 18 bases between. CDR3 in DNA: TGTGCCACAGCTCGTGGGGCGCCGGAAAACATTCAGTACTTC. It translates to CATARGAPENIQYF.

V is TRBV4-1 and J is TRBJ1-1; TRBD1 matches at 8 bases. With 2 bases clipped from V and 4 bases from J, the junction kept 6 bases outside the gene matches. Germline V gene data show CDR1 as MGHRA and CDR2 as YSYEKL. The length of the CDR3 is 15 residues. The CDR3 spells CASSQSDRVGTEAFF. CDR3 DNA sequence: TGCGCCAGCAGCCAATCGGACAGGGTCGGCACTGAAGCTTTCTTT.

The CDR3 sequence: CASSQGNQFF. Here the CDR3 DNA reads TGTGCCAGCAGCCAGGGAAATCAGTTCTTC. The chain links TRBV7-9 to TRBJ2-1; TRBD1 might be the D (5 bases). The CDR3 is 10 amino acids. The germline V and J ends were trimmed by 5 bases and 13 bases, with 9 bases remaining between them. Germline-derived CDR1 and CDR2 are SEHNR and FQNEAQ (reference sequence).